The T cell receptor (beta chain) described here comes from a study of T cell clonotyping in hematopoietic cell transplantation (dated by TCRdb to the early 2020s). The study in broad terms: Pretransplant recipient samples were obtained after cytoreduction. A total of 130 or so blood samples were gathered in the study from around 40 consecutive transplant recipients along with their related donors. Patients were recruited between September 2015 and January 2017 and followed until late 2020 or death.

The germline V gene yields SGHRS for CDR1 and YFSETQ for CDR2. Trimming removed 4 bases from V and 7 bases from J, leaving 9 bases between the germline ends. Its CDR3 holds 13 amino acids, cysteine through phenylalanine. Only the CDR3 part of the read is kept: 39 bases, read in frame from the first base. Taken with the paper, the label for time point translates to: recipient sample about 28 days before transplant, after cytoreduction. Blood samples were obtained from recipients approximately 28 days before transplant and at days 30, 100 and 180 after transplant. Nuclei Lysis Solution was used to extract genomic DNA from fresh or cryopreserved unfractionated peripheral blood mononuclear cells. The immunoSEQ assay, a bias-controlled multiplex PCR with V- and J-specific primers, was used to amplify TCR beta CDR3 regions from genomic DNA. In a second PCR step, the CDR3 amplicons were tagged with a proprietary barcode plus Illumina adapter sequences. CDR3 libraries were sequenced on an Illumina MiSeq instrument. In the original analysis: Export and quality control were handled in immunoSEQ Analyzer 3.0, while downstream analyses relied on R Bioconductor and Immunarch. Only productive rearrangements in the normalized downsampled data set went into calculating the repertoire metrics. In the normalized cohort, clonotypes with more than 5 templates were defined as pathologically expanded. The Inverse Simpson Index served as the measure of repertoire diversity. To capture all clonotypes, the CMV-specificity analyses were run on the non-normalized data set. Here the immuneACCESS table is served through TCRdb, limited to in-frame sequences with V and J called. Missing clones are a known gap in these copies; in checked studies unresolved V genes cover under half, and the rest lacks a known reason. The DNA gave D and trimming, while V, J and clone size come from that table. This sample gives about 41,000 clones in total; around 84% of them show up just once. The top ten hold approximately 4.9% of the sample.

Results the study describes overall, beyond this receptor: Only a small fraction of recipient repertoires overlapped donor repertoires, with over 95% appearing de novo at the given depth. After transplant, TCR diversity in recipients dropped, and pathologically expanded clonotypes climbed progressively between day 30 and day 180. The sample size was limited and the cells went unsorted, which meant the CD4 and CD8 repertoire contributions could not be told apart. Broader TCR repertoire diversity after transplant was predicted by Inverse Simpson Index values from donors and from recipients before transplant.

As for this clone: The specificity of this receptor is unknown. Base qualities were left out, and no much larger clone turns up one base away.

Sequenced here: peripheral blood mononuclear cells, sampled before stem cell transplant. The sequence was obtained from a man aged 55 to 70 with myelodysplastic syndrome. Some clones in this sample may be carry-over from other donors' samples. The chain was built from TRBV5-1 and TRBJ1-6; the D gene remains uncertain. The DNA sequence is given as TGCGCCAGCAGCGAGCAATTAAATTCACCCCTCCACTTT. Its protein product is CASSEQLNSPLHF.